The 15 T cell receptor beta chains below come from one sample, sequenced in a study of cytomegalovirus exposure and HLA in healthy donors. The method was immunoSEQ multiplex PCR; TCRdb's version includes in-frame clones alone and lacks a portion of them. The sample shows over 150,000 clones, 86% of them seen only once. The sequenced sample was PBMCs. These receptors all stem from a man aged 18 to 30 in good health and CMV-seropositive.

This chain uses TRBV25-1 with TRBJ1-1, with 8 bases fitting TRBD1. V lost 6 bases, J lost 7 bases, and 1 base stayed unmatched. Germline V gene lookup returns CDR1 MGHDK and CDR2 SYGVNS. The CDR3 consists of 11 residues. In DNA, the CDR3 is TGTGCCAGCAGAGACAGGGGTGAAGCTTTCTTT. Translated, it gives CASRDRGEAFF.

This chain links TRBV4-3 with TRBJ1-2; D may be TRBD1 (6 bases). Trimming shortened V by 3 bases and J by 4 bases, and 21 bases separated the two germline ends. The CDR3 is made up of 17 amino acids. Germline CDR1 and CDR2: LGHNA and YSLEER. The CDR3 DNA is TGCGCCAGCAGCCAGGATACCGGGACACAAATACGCTATGGCTACACCTTC. Its translation: CASSQDTGTQIRYGYTF.

V usage is TRBV9 and J usage is TRBJ1-3, with D possibly being TRBD1 (5 bases). The CDR3 is 12 amino acids. V was shortened by 3 bases and J by 8 bases, with 9 bases between the two germline ends. Germline V gives CDR1 SGDLS, CDR2 YYNGEE. The DNA for the CDR3 is TGTGCCAGCAGCGCCTGGGGGGACACCATATATTTT. As protein: CASSAWGDTIYF.

This clone has only a few counts. V and J are TRBV29-1 and TRBJ1-6, with 8 bases matching TRBD1. The CDR3 loop spans 13 amino acids. The ends lost 6 bases at V and 10 bases at J; junction bases unmatched: 8. The germline V gene has CDR1 SQVTM and CDR2 ANQGSEA. CDR3 DNA sequence: TGCAGCGTCGCGAGGGACAGGTTGTCACCCCTCCACTTT. As protein: CSVARDRLSPLHF.

This chain joins TRBV5-6 and TRBJ2-3; no reliable D call. The CDR3 spans 17 residues. Trimming left V 0 bases short and J 0 bases short, with 14 bases between. CDR1 is SGHDT and CDR2 is YYEEEE in the germline V gene. The CDR3 region is CASSLASSLSSTDTQYF. CDR3 in DNA: TGTGCCAGCAGCTTGGCCAGTTCGCTTTCTAGCACAGATACGCAGTATTTT.

With respect to this clone: Other DNA sequences within the sample encode an identical CDR3. This CDR3 reads CASSPQGGSYNEQFF. CDR3 DNA: TGTGCCAGCAGCCCACAGGGGGGGTCCTACAATGAGCAGTTCTTC. The rearrangement links TRBV7-2 to TRBJ2-1; D is perhaps TRBD1 (8 bases). With 5 bases removed from V and 1 base from J, the gap between germline ends came to 12 bases. CDR1 and CDR2 from the germline V gene are SGHTA and FQGNSA. The CDR3 runs to 15 residues.

The CDR3 loop reads CASSQRQGELVSQYF. The CDR3 coding sequence is TGTGCCAGCAGTCAAAGACAGGGGGAGTTGGTTTCCCAGTACTTC. The chain joins TRBV2 to TRBJ2-5; 9 bases map to TRBD1. V dropped 5 bases and J dropped 9; count of bases not matched to a gene: 13. The length of the CDR3 is 15 residues. CDR1 and CDR2 (germline): SNHLY, FYNNEI.

V gene TRBV4-1 combines with J gene TRBJ1-1; no clear D gene. The V gene lost 0 bases and the J gene lost 4 bases, with 12 bases spanning the gap. Looked up from germline, CDR1 is MGHRA and CDR2 is YSYEKL. The CDR3 consists of 15 residues. In DNA form, the CDR3 reads TGCGCCAGCAGCCAAGAGACGTCAAGGAGCACTGAAGCTTTCTTT. This gives the protein CASSQETSRSTEAFF.

The CDR3 loop reads CSASYGGGGTEAFF. The CDR3 nucleotides read TGCAGCGCCTCCTACGGCGGGGGTGGGACTGAAGCTTTCTTT. This chain uses TRBV29-1 with TRBJ1-1; D is perhaps TRBD1 (5 bases). CDR1 and CDR2 from the germline V gene are SQVTM and ANQGSEA. The CDR3 consists of 14 residues. V was trimmed by 7 bases and J by 5 bases, leaving 20 bases between them.

The genes are TRBV7-8 and TRBJ1-4; 7 bases are a match to TRBD1. The CDR3 consists of 15 residues. Germline trimming cut 5 bases from V and 4 bases from J; bases unmatched to any gene: 7. Germline V lookup: CDR1 SGHVS, CDR2 FQNEAQ. CDR3 in DNA: TGTGCCAGCAGCGCCCGGACAGGCGTTAATGAAAAACTGTTTTTT. Amino acids: CASSARTGVNEKLFF.

The chain joins TRBV19 to TRBJ2-7, with TRBD2 matching 15 bases. Germline CDR1 LNHDA, CDR2 SQIVND (reference sequence). This CDR3 contains 14 residues. The junction had 5 bases not matched to a gene; V was cut back by 9 bases and J by 5 bases. In DNA, the CDR3 is TGTGCCAGCCGCCGGACTAGCGGGAGGGACGAGCAGTACTTC. Protein product: CASRRTSGRDEQYF.

The rearrangement links TRBV19 to TRBJ1-1; D possibly corresponds to TRBD1 (5 bases). The V gene's germline CDR1 is LNHDA and CDR2 SQIVND (reference sequence). This CDR3 region has 14 residues. V was cut by 7 bases and J by 2 bases, with 14 bases left in between. The CDR3 nucleotides are TGTGCCAGTACCCCAACAGGATTTAACACTGAAGCTTTCTTT. Translation gives CASTPTGFNTEAFF. Looking up the rest from reference TRBV19 and TRBJ1-1 gives the full variable domain: DGGITQSPKYLFRKEGQNVTLSCEQNLNHDAMYWYRQDPGQGLRLIYYSQIVNDFQKGDIAEGYSVSREKKESFPLTVTSAQKNPTAFYLCASTPTGFNTEAFFGQGTRLTVV.

The chain combines TRBV9 with TRBJ2-1; tentative D call: TRBD1 (5 bases). The germline CDR1 and CDR2 sequences are SGDLS and YYNGEE. This CDR3 has 12 residues. Trimming took 0 bases from V and 10 from J, leaving 8 bases between them. The DNA of the CDR3 is TGTGCCAGCAGCGTAGTCCAGGGAGAGCAGTTCTTC. Protein: CASSVVQGEQFF.

The chain joins TRBV4-3 to TRBJ1-1, with D unclear. Germline V lookup: CDR1 LGHNA, CDR2 YSLEER. V was clipped by 2 bases and J by 1 base, with 11 bases between them. There are 15 residues in the CDR3. The CDR3 bases are TGCGCCAGCAGCCAAATCGGCCGACAGAACACTGAAGCTTTCTTT. Translating gives CASSQIGRQNTEAFF.

The table lists this clone with a few counts. V gene TRBV27 combines with J gene TRBJ2-7; D is undetermined. This CDR3 has 11 residues. The ends were cut back, 0 bases at V and 6 bases at J, with 3 bases in the middle. Germline lookup yields CDR1 MNHEY and CDR2 SMNVEV (reference sequence). CDR3 residues: CASSLSSEQYF. The DNA for the CDR3 is TGTGCCAGCAGTTTATCGAGCGAGCAGTACTTC.